The sequence of this TCR beta chain was determined in a study of neoadjuvant nivolumab and ipilimumab in lung cancer (TCRdb year 2020). About the study as a whole: In the NEOSTAR trial, nivolumab was administered intravenously at 3 mg/kg on days 1, 15 and 29, and the combination arm also received ipilimumab 1 mg/kg on day 1 only. The primary trial endpoint was the major pathologic response (MPR) rate in the intention-to-treat population in each study arm. A total of around 45 patients with operable NSCLC were treated in the trial, with about 23 randomized to nivolumab monotherapy and about 20 randomized to nivolumab plus ipilimumab. The study compared TCR repertoires in pretherapy (baseline) peripheral blood with TCR repertoires in tumors resected at surgery after neoadjuvant immune checkpoint blockade. Matched pretherapy and resected tumor pairs were analyzed from seven patients, of whom four had been treated with nivolumab and three with nivolumab plus ipilimumab.

According to the germline V gene, CDR1 reads SGHVS and CDR2 reads FQNEAQ. V loses 5 bases, J loses 2 bases, and the germline ends lie 15 bases apart. The CDR3 sequence holds 15 residues, the cysteine and phenylalanine included. The only DNA kept is the CDR3, 45 bases in frame from the first base. Comment on this clone: What antigen it recognizes has not been identified. No base-level quality is on record; no much larger clone is a single base apart.

Taken with the paper, the label for time point translates to: at surgical resection after neoadjuvant nivolumab +/- ipilimumab. Samples were obtained from the phase 2 randomized NEOSTAR trial, in which neoadjuvant nivolumab or nivolumab plus ipilimumab followed by surgery was tested in operable NSCLC. Results the study describes overall, beyond this receptor: There was no significant correlation between TCR clonality and pathologic tumor regression, and just a single major-pathologic-response sample was available for the clonality-regression analysis. TCR sequencing was performed in a small number of samples. Resected tumors had greater TCR richness and clonality than tumor-adjacent uninvolved lung, and increases were observed in more dual-therapy-treated tumors. Pretherapy blood TCR richness correlated positively with richness in tumors resected after neoadjuvant therapy (Spearman R ≈ 0.8). From pretherapy to surgery, increases in tumor T-cell richness and clonality were observed in three of three dual-therapy tumors but in only two of four nivolumab-treated tumors.

Library creation used the immunoSEQ multiplex PCR assay. The original methods were these. Repertoires were summarized in terms of richness and clonality, and significantly expanded and contracted clones between pre- and post-therapy samples were identified. In its TCRdb copy, this immuneACCESS table keeps in-frame sequences only and misses some clones. Where compared with another copy, unresolved V genes explain less than half of these, and the others have no known cause. That table is the source of V, J and clone size, and D and trimming were worked out from the DNA. In this sample the table shows about 29,000 clones, nearly 85% of which occur a single time. Over 4.5% of the sample goes to the ten largest clones.

The sequence was collected from an adult with non-small cell lung cancer. The V and J segments used are TRBV7-8 and TRBJ1-1; 5 matching bases give a weak D call of TRBD1. Sequences were derived from tumor tissue, sampled after neoadjuvant nivolumab, alone or with ipilimumab, at or shortly before surgery. The DNA sequence is as follows: TGTGCCAGCAGCATTGGGGCAGGAATTAACACTGAAGCTTTCTTT. Its product reads: CASSIGAGINTEAFF.